This T cell receptor (beta chain) derives from a study of vaccination and CD4 T cells after COVID-19. Treatment of the sample: roughly nine-day PBMC culture with coronavirus spike peptide pools or control peptides (ViraFEST assay). TCRs were sequenced by ViraFEST after antigen-specific T cells had been expanded with peptide pools. This clonotype has just a few counts. The antigen remains unidentified. Cultured CD4+ T-cell DNA underwent Oncomine TCR Beta short-read sequencing. From cultured CD4+ T cells, genomic DNA was extracted. One entry per CDR3 protein, called by TCRdb with MiXCR from the PCR reads. This table holds 15,000 to 20,000 distinct CDR3 sequences, around half found once. V lost 5 bases, J lost 7 bases, and 11 bases stayed unmatched. This CDR3 is 16 amino acids long. Study outcomes and limitations: Relatively small numbers of convalescent patients were studied, with no early post-infection timepoints included.

The receptor was derived from a human donor who had recovered from COVID-19. The rearrangement joins TRBV12-3 or TRBV12-4 to TRBJ1-1; 12 bases are shared with TRBD1. The specimen was CD4+ T cells from blood, cultured in vitro. The CDR3 loop reads CASSPGTGGSDGEAFF. The CDR3 DNA is TGTGCCAGCAGTCCCGGGACAGGGGGCTCTGACGGTGAAGCTTTCTTT.